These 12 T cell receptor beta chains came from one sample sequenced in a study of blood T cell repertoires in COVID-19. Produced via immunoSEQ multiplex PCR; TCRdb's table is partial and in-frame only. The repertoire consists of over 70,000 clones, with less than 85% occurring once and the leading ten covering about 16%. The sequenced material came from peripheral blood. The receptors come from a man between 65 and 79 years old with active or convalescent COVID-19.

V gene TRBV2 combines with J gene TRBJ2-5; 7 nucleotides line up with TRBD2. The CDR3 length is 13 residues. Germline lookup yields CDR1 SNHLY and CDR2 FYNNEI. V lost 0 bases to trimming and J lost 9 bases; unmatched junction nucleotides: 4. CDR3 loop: CASSEAPAGAQYF. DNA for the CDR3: TGTGCCAGCAGTGAAGCGCCGGCGGGGGCCCAGTACTTC.

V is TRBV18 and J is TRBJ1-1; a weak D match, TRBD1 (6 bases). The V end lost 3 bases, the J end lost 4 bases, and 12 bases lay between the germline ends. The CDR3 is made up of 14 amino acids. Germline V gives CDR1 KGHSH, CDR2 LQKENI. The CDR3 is CASSPGRGSTEAFF. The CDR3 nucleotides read TGTGCCAGCTCACCGGGCAGGGGATCCACTGAAGCTTTCTTT.

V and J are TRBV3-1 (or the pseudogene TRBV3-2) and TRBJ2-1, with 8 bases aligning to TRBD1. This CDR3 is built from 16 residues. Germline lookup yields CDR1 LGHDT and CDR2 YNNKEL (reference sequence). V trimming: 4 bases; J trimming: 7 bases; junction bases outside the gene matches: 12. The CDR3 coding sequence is TGTGCCAGCAGCCCACCAGGGGGCCTATCGGTGAATGAGCAGTTCTTC. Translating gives CASSPPGGLSVNEQFF.

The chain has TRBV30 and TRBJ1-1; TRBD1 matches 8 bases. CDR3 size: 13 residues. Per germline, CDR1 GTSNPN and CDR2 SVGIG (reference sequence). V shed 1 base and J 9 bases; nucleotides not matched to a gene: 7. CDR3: CAWSDGTGPQAFF. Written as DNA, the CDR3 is TGTGCCTGGAGTGACGGGACAGGACCTCAAGCTTTCTTT.

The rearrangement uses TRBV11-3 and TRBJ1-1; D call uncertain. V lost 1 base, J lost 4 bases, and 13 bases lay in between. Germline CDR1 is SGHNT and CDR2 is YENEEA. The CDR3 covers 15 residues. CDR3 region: CASSLGTAGSTEAFF. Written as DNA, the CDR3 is TGTGCCAGCAGCTTAGGAACAGCTGGGAGCACTGAAGCTTTCTTT.

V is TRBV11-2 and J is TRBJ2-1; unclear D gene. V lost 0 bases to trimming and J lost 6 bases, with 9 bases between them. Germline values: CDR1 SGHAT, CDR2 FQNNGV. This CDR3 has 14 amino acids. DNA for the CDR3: TGTGCCAGCAGCTTAGATTATACTGGCAATGAGCAGTTCTTC. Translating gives CASSLDYTGNEQFF. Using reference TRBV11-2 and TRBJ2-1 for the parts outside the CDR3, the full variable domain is EAGVAQSPRYKIIEKRQSVAFWCNPISGHATLYWYQQILGQGPKLLIQFQNNGVVDDSQLPKDRFSAERLKGVDSTLKIQPAKLEDSAVYLCASSLDYTGNEQFFGPGTRLTVL.

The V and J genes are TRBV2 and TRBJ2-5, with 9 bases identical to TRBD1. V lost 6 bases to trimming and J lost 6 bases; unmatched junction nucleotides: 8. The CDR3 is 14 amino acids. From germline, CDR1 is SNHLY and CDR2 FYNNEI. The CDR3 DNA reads TGTGCCAGCAGAGGGGACAGGGTGTCTAAGACCCAGTACTTC. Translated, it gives CASRGDRVSKTQYF.

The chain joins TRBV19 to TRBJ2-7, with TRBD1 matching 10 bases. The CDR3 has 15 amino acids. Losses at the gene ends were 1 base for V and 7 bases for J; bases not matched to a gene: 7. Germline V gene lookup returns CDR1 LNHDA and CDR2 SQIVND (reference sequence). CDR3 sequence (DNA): TGTGCCAGTAGTATAGGGGGACAGGGGCGCAAGGAGCAGTACTTC. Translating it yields CASSIGGQGRKEQYF. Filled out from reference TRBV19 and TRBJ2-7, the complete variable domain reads DGGITQSPKYLFRKEGQNVTLSCEQNLNHDAMYWYRQDPGQGLRLIYYSQIVNDFQKGDIAEGYSVSREKKESFPLTVTSAQKNPTAFYLCASSIGGQGRKEQYFGPGTRLTVT.

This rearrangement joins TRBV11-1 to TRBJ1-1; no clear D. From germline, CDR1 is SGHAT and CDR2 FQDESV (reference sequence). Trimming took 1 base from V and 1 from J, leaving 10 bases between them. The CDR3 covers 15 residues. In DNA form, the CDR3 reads TGTGCCAGCAGCTTAGAGGCGGGGAGGAACACTGAAGCTTTCTTT. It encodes CASSLEAGRNTEAFF.

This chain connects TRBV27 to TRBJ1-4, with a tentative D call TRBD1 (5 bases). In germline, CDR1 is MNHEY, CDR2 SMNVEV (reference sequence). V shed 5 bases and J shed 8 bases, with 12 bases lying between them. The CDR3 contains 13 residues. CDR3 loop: CASSAHRGEKLFF. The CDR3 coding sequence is TGTGCCAGCAGTGCGCATAGGGGAGAAAAACTGTTTTTT.

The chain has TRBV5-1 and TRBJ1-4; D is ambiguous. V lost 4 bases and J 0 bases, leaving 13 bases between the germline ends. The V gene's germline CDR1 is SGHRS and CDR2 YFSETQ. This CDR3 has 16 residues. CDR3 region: CASSRGQPATNEKLFF. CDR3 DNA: TGCGCCAGCAGCCGTGGGCAGCCTGCAACTAATGAAAAACTGTTTTTT.

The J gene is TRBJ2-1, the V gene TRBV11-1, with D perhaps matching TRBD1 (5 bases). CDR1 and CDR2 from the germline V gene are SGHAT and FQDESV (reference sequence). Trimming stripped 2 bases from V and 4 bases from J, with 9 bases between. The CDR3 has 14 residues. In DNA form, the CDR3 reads TGTGCCAGCAGCTTACCGAGACAGTACAATGAGCAGTTCTTC. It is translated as CASSLPRQYNEQFF.